This paragraph reports one TCR beta chain. Antigen: not known. TCRdb fed the reads into MiXCR, producing one record per CDR3 protein. Here the sample spans more than 85,000 distinct CDR3 sequences, 16% being singletons. This entry belongs to a study of T cell repertoires in cytomegalovirus infection. V was pared by 5 bases and J by 8 bases, with 15 bases between. There are 14 residues in the CDR3. Findings and caveats of the study: Cumulated frequencies of public TCR beta families served to identify carriers of CMV plus the relevant HLA.

Sequencing was performed on PBMCs. This clonotype originated in a human donor in good health (CMV status not recorded). Some clones in this sample may be carry-over from other donors' samples. The gene calls are TRBV12-3 or TRBV12-4 and TRBJ1-4; D is unresolved. CDR3 amino acids: CASSQRGGPEKLFF. CDR3 nucleotides: TGTGCCAGCAGTCAACGGGGAGGACCCGAAAAACTGTTTTTT.